Below, 9 T cell receptor beta chains from the same sample are listed, as sequenced in a study of blood T cell repertoires in COVID-19. This table comes from immunoSEQ multiplex PCR, and its TCRdb copy is limited to in-frame clones, with some not included. The data contain 300,000 to 350,000 clones, around 90% of them singletons. The sample was peripheral blood. The receptors shown here come from a young man with active or convalescent COVID-19.

In its sample, this clone was seen once. This chain connects TRBV5-4 to TRBJ2-1, with 7 bases that match TRBD1. The CDR3 is 13 amino acids. The J segment lost 6 bases and the V segment lost 4 bases, leaving 4 bases of the junction unmatched. The V gene's germline CDR1 is SGHNT and CDR2 YYREEE (reference sequence). The CDR3 loop is CASSRGQANEQFF. CDR3 DNA sequence: TGTGCCAGCAGCCGCGGACAGGCCAATGAGCAGTTCTTC.

On this clone: Other nucleotide sequences from this sample produce the same CDR3. This chain links TRBV5-1 with TRBJ2-7, with TRBD1 identical over 7 bases. With 0 bases clipped from V and 1 base from J, the junction kept 1 base outside the gene matches. The CDR3 consists of 14 residues. From germline, CDR1 is SGHRS and CDR2 YFSETQ. CDR3 residues: CASSLGQGSYEQYF. DNA of the CDR3: TGCGCCAGCAGCTTGGGACAGGGTTCCTACGAGCAGTACTTC. The variable domain in full, completed from reference TRBV5-1 and TRBJ2-7, reads KAGVTQTPRYLIKTRGQQVTLSCSPISGHRSVSWYQQTPGQGLQFLFEYFSETQRNKGNFPGRFSGRQFSNSRSEMNVSTLELGDSALYLCASSLGQGSYEQYFGPGTRLTVT.

There are a few counts of this clone. The chain employs TRBV6-5 and TRBJ2-7; 9 bases map to TRBD1. CDR1 is MNHEY and CDR2 is SVGAGI in the germline V gene. This CDR3 is built from 16 residues. Unmatched junction bases numbered 9, after V lost 2 bases and J lost 4 bases. This CDR3 reads CASSYDFPGTGYEQYF. The CDR3 DNA follows: TGTGCCAGCAGTTACGACTTTCCAGGGACAGGGTACGAGCAGTACTTC.

This clone came up once. The chain is built from TRBV5-1 and TRBJ2-7, with 7 positions matching TRBD2. The CDR3 totals 15 residues. Germline V gene sequence: CDR1 SGHRS, CDR2 YFSETQ. J gave up 7 bases and V 0 bases, and 10 bases lay outside the gene matches. The CDR3 protein is CASSLVRGERREQYF. The CDR3 DNA reads as TGCGCCAGCAGCTTGGTCCGGGGGGAACGAAGAGAGCAGTACTTC.

The rearrangement joins TRBV5-1 to TRBJ1-3; perhaps TRBD1 as D (5 bases). The CDR3 is 15 residues long. Germline CDR1 and CDR2: SGHRS and YFSETQ. Trimming stripped 4 bases from V and 4 bases from J, with 15 bases between. The DNA of the CDR3 is TGCGCCAGCAGCCCGGCGGGGCAGGAAGGAAACACCATATATTTT. It encodes CASSPAGQEGNTIYF.

The CDR3 sequence: CASSPSRTGMYGYTF. In DNA form, the CDR3 reads TGCGCCAGCAGCCCATCACGGACAGGGATGTATGGCTACACCTTC. The rearrangement links TRBV4-3 to TRBJ1-2, with TRBD1 matching over 8 bases. Germline values: CDR1 LGHNA, CDR2 YSLEER. J gave up 5 bases and V 4 bases, and 9 bases lay outside the gene matches. The CDR3 spans 15 residues.

The chain joins TRBV7-2 to TRBJ2-1; 8 bases align to TRBD1. The V segment lost 2 bases and the J segment 4 bases; nucleotides outside the gene matches: 4. Germline V gene data show CDR1 as SGHTA and CDR2 as FQGNSA. The CDR3 length is 15 residues. The CDR3, as DNA: TGTGCCAGCAGCTTAAGGACAGGGAATTACAATGAGCAGTTCTTC. Amino acids: CASSLRTGNYNEQFF.

This chain links TRBV28 with TRBJ1-1, with 10 bases fitting TRBD1. Germline CDR1 reads MDHEN; CDR2 reads SYDVKM. The CDR3 contains 14 residues. J was trimmed by 10 bases and V by 2 bases; bases with no gene match: 7. The DNA for the CDR3 is TGTGCCAGCAGTTTACTAGGGACAGGGGTCGGAGCTTTCTTT. It specifies CASSLLGTGVGAFF.

The chain uses TRBV21-1 and TRBJ2-5; the table's D call TRBD1 went unverified against the DNA. TRBV21-1 is recorded as a pseudogene. The CDR3 has 13 residues. The CDR3 loop reads CASRAEGEETQYF. CDR3 sequence (DNA): TGTGCCAGCAGAGCAGAGGGGGAAGAGACCCAGTACTTC.